This entry describes one T cell receptor (beta chain). Its antigen is not known. Deletions cut 2 bases from V and 7 bases from J, with 12 bases between. This CDR3 region has 14 residues. CDR1 and CDR2 from the germline V gene are SGHVS and FQNEAQ. These data come from a study of cytomegalovirus exposure and HLA in healthy donors. Whole-study results and caveats: Earlier results showed most TCR beta V segments being productive about 90% or about 30% of the time. The presence/absence work took it that sequencing depth was about the same across donors.

It was with 60 Vbeta and 13 Jbeta primers that the PCR ran. TCRdb's copy holds only in-frame clones and misses some; the assay was immunoSEQ multiplex PCR. In the table there are 80,000 to 100,000 clones, 55% to 85% of which are singletons. This receptor was identified in a young woman in good health and CMV-seropositive. The chain recombines TRBV7-8 with TRBJ1-5; D not resolved. The sample consisted of PBMCs. The CDR3 coding sequence is TGTGCCAGCAGCTTAAACCGGGGAGACCAGCCCCAGCATTTT. Encoded protein: CASSLNRGDQPQHF.